This record concerns one TCR beta chain sequence. Its antigen is currently unknown. This entry belongs to a study of PD-1 blockade in classical Hodgkin lymphoma. Germline CDR1 and CDR2: MNHNY and SVGAGI (reference sequence). CDR3 length equals 16 residues. Unmatched junction bases numbered 9, after V lost 4 bases and J lost 6 bases. Every single patient, without exception, relapsed after autologous stem cell transplantation, and brentuximab vedotin exposure varied. Whole-study results and caveats: In newly diagnosed patients, baseline TCR diversity was reportedly below that of healthy donors.

Libraries were prepared by immunoSEQ multiplex PCR; TCRdb keeps only in-frame clonotypes and omits some of them. Here the sample spans about 34,000 clones, less than 85% being singletons. V gene TRBV6-6 combines with J gene TRBJ2-5; 12 bases map to TRBD1. The sequencing used peripheral blood mononuclear cells (PBMCs), collected before the second cycle of nivolumab. This sequence originates from a human donor with classical Hodgkin lymphoma. CDR3 bases: TGTGCCAGCAGTTCATATTCCGGGACAGGGGGCCAGACCCAGTACTTC. Protein product: CASSSYSGTGGQTQYF.